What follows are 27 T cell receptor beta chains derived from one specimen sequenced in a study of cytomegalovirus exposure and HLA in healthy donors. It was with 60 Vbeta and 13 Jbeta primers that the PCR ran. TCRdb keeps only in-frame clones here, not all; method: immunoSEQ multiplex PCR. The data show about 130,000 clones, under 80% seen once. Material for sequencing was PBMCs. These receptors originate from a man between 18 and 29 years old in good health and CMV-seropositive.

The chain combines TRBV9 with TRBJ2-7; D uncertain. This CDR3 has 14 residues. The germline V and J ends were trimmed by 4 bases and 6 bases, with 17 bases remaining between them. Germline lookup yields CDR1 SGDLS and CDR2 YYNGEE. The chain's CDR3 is CASSPGPIFVEQYF. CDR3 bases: TGTGCCAGCAGCCCCGGTCCTATCTTTGTCGAGCAGTACTTC. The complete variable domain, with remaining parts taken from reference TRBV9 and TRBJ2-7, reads DSGVTQTPKHLITATGQRVTLRCSPRSGDLSVYWYQQSLDQGLQFLIQYYNGEERAKGNILERFSAQQFPDLHSELNLSSLELGDSALYFCASSPGPIFVEQYFGPGTRLTVT.

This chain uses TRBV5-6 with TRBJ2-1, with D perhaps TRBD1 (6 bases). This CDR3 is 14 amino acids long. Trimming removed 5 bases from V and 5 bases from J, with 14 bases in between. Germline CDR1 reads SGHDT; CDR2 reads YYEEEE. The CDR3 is CASRAQGSHNEQFF. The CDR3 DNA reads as TGTGCCAGCAGGGCACAGGGTTCCCACAATGAGCAGTTCTTC.

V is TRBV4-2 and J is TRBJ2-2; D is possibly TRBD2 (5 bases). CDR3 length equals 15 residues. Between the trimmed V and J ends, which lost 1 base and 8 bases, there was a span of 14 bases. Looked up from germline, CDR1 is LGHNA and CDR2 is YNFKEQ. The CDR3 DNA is TGTGCCAGCAGCCAAGGACGAGGAGGAGTGGGGGAGCTGTTTTTT. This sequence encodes CASSQGRGGVGELFF.

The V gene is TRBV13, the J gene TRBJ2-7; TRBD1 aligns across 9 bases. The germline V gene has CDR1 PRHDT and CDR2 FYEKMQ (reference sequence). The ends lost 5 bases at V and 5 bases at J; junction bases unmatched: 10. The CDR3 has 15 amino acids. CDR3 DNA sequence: TGTGCCAGCAGCCCGGCAGACAGGGGGGATCACGAGCAGTACTTC. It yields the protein CASSPADRGDHEQYF.

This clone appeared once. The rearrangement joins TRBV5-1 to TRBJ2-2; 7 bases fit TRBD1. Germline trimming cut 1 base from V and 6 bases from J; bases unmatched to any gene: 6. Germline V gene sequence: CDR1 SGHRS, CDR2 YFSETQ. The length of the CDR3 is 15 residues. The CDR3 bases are TGCGCCAGCAGCTTGTCCACAGGGGAACCCGGGGAGCTGTTTTTT. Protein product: CASSLSTGEPGELFF. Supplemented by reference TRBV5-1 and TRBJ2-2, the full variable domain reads KAGVTQTPRYLIKTRGQQVTLSCSPISGHRSVSWYQQTPGQGLQFLFEYFSETQRNKGNFPGRFSGRQFSNSRSEMNVSTLELGDSALYLCASSLSTGEPGELFFGEGSRLTVL.

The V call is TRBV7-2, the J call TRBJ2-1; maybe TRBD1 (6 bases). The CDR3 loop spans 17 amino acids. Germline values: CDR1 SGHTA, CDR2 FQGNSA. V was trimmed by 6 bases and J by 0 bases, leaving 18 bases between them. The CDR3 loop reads CASRTPGAKPSYNEQFF. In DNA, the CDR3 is TGTGCCAGCAGGACCCCAGGGGCTAAACCCTCCTACAATGAGCAGTTCTTC. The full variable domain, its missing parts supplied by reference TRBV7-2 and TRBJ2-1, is GAGVSQSPSNKVTEKGKDVELRCDPISGHTALYWYRQSLGQGLEFLIYFQGNSAPDKSGLPSDRFSAERTGGSVSTLTIQRTQQEDSAVYLCASRTPGAKPSYNEQFFGPGTRLTVL.

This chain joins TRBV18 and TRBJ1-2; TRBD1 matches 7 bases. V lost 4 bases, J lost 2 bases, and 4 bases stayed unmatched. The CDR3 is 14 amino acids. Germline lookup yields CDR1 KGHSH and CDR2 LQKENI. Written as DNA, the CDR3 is TGTGCCAGCTCACGCGGGACAGAAAACTATGGCTACACCTTC. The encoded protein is CASSRGTENYGYTF.

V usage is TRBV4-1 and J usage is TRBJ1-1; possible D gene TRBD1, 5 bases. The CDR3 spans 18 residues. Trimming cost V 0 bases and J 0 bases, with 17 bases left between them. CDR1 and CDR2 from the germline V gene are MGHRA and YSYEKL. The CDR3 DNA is TGCGCCAGCAGCCAAGATCCGGTGGGGTGGGGGGTGAACACTGAAGCTTTCTTT. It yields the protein CASSQDPVGWGVNTEAFF.

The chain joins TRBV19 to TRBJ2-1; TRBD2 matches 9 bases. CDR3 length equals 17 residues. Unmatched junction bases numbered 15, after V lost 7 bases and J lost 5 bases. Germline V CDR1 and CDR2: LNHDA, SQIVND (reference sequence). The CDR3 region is CASKGREGRFLDNEQFF. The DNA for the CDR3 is TGTGCCAGTAAGGGGCGGGAGGGCCGTTTTTTGGACAATGAGCAGTTCTTC.

The CDR3 reads CASSLGSRGSLAGRHEQFF. In DNA form, the CDR3 reads TGTGCCAGCAGCTTAGGGTCCCGGGGTTCACTAGCGGGAAGGCATGAGCAGTTCTTC. This sequence joins TRBV7-9 and TRBJ2-1, with 10 bases matching TRBD2. V lost 1 base to trimming and J lost 8 bases; unmatched junction nucleotides: 17. CDR1 and CDR2 from the germline V gene are SEHNR and FQNEAQ (reference sequence). This CDR3 is built from 19 residues.

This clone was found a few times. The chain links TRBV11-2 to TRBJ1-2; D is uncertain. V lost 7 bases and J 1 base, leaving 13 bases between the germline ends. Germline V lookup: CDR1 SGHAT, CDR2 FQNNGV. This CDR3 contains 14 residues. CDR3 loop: CASTLIQHNYGYTF. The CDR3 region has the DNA TGTGCCAGCACCCTTATACAGCATAACTATGGCTACACCTTC.

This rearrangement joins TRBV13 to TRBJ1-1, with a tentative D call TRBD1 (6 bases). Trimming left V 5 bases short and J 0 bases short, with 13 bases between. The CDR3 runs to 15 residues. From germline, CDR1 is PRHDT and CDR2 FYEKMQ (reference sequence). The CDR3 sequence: CASSLSDRMNTEAFF. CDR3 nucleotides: TGTGCCAGCAGCCTCTCAGACAGGATGAACACTGAAGCTTTCTTT.

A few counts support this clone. In DNA form, the CDR3 reads TGTGCCAGCAGCCAAGGGCAGGGTCGGGTTGGCTACACCTTC. Translated, it gives CASSQGQGRVGYTF. The V gene is TRBV14, the J gene TRBJ1-2; tentative D call: TRBD1 (5 bases). The CDR3 length is 14 residues. The V end was cut by 1 base, the J end by 7 bases, with 13 bases between. Germline V gene sequence: CDR1 SGHDN, CDR2 FVKESK.

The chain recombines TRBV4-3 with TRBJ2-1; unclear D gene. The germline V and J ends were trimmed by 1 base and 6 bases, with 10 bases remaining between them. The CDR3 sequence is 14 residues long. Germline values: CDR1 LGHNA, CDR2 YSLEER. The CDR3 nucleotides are TGCGCCAGCAGCCAAGTAGGTAGCAGCAATGAGCAGTTCTTC. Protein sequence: CASSQVGSSNEQFF.

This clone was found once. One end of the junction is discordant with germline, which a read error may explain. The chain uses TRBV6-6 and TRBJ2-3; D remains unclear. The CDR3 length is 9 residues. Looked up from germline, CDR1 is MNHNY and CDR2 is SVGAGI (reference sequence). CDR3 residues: CASSYPPIF. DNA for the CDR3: TGTGCCAGCAGTTATCCCCCAATTTTT.

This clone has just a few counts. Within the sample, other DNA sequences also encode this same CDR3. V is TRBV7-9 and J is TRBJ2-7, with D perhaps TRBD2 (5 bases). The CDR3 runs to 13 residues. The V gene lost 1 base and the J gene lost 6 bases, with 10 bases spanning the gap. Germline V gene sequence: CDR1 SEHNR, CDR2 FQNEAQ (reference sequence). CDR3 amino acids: CASSLGGSPEQYF. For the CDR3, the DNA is TGTGCCAGCAGCTTAGGTGGGAGTCCCGAGCAGTACTTC.

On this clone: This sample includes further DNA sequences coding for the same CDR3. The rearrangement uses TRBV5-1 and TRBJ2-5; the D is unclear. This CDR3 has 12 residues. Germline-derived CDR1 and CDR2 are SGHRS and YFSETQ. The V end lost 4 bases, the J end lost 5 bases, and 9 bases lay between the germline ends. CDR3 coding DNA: TGCGCCAGCAGCCTGGCCGGGGAGACCCAGTACTTC. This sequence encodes CASSLAGETQYF.

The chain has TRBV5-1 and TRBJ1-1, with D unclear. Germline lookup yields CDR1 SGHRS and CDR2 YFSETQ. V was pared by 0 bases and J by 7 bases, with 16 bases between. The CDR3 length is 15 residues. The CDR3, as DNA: TGCGCCAGCAGCTTGGGCGTTCGATCCTCGGGTGAAGCTTTCTTT. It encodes CASSLGVRSSGEAFF.

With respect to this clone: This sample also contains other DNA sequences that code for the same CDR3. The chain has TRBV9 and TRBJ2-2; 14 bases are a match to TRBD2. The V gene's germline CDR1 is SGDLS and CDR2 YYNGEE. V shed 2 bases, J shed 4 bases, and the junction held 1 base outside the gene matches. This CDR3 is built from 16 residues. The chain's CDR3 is CASSVGLAGVTGELFF. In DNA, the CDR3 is TGTGCCAGCAGCGTGGGACTAGCGGGGGTCACCGGGGAGCTGTTTTTT.

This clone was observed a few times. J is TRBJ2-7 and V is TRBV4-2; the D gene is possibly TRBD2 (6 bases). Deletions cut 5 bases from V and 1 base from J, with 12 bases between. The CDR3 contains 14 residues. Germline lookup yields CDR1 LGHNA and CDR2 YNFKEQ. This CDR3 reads CASSEAGLSYEQYF. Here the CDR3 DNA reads TGTGCCAGCAGCGAGGCAGGACTATCCTACGAGCAGTACTTC.

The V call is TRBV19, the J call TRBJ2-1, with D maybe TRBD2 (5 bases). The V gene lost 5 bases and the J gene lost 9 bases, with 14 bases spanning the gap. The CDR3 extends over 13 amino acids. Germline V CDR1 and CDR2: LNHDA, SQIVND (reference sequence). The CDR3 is CASSRTIEGEQFF. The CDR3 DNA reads TGTGCCAGTAGTCGGACCATCGAGGGTGAGCAGTTCTTC. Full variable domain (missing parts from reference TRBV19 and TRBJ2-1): DGGITQSPKYLFRKEGQNVTLSCEQNLNHDAMYWYRQDPGQGLRLIYYSQIVNDFQKGDIAEGYSVSREKKESFPLTVTSAQKNPTAFYLCASSRTIEGEQFFGPGTRLTVL.

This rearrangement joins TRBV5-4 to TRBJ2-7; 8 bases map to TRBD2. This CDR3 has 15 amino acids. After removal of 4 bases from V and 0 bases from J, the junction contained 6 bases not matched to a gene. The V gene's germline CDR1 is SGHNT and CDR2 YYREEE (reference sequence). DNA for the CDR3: TGTGCCAGCAGCCCCGGGGGGGGGAGCTCCTACGAGCAGTACTTC. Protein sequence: CASSPGGGSSYEQYF.

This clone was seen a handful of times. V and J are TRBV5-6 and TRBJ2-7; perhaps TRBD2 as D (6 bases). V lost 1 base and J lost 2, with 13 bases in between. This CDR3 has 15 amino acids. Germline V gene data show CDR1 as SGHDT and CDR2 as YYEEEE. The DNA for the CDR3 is TGTGCCAGCAGCTTGATGGCGGGATACACCTACGAGCAGTACTTC. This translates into CASSLMAGYTYEQYF.

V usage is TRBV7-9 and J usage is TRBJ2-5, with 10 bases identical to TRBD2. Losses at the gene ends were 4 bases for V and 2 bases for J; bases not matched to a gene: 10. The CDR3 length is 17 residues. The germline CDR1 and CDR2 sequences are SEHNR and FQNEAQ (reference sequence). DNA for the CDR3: TGTGCCAGCAGCTATATGGGGACTAGCGTGCGGCAAGAGACCCAGTACTTC. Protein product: CASSYMGTSVRQETQYF.

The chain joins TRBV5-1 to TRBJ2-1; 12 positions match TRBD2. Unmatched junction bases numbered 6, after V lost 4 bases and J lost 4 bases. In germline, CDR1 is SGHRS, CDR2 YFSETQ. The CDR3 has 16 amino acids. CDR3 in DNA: TGCGCCAGCAGCCGAGGGACTAGCGGGTCGTACAATGAGCAGTTCTTC. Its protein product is CASSRGTSGSYNEQFF.

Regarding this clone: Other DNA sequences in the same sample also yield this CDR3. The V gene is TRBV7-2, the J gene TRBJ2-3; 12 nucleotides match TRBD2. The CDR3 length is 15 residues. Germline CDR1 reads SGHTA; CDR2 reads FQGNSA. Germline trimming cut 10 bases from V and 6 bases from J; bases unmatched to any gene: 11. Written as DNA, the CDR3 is TGTGCCACCAAGCGGAAGCTAGCGGGAGGGGATACGCAGTATTTT. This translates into CATKRKLAGGDTQYF.

The chain's CDR3 is CASSFRSGPQHF. The CDR3 DNA is TGTGCCAGCAGCTTTCGGTCCGGGCCCCAGCATTTT. This rearrangement joins TRBV6-5 to TRBJ1-5, with D uncertain. Germline V gene lookup returns CDR1 MNHEY and CDR2 SVGAGI. The CDR3 has 12 amino acids. With 6 bases removed from V and 9 bases from J, the gap between germline ends came to 12 bases.